The rows below give T cell receptor beta chains drawn from one sample of a study of PD-1 blockade in mismatch repair-deficient tumors. Clones were read by immunoSEQ multiplex PCR, and TCRdb kept only the in-frame ones, dropping some. Of about 130,000 clones listed, around nine tenths are singletons. Specimen: peripheral blood, collected approximately 71 weeks after starting pembrolizumab. The receptors derive from an adult with mismatch repair-deficient cancer. The CDR3 runs from the conserved cysteine through the conserved F or W. D genes are given only for firm matches. Clone size, where shown, is once, few, many, or a class for clones that have expanded.

d_gene	abundance	v_gene	j_gene	CDR3nt	CDR3aa
NA	NA	TRBV29-1	TRBJ2-5	TGCAGCGTTGGGATACTAGAGACCCAGTACTTC	CSVGILETQYF
NA	NA	TRBV27	TRBJ1-4	TGTGCCAGCATCAGAGACTCCCCTAAGCGAACTAATGAAAAACTGTTTTTT	CASIRDSPKRTNEKLFF
TRBD1	few	TRBV29-1	TRBJ2-7	TGCAGCGTCCCGGGACAGGGGACGCAGTACTTC	CSVPGQGTQYF
NA	NA	TRBV5-6	TRBJ2-3	TGTGCCAGCAACCTCTTTGCGGATACGCAGTATTTT	CASNLFADTQYF
NA	few	TRBV7-3	TRBJ2-7	TGTGCCAGCAGCTCAGGCGGCGAGCAGTACTTC	CASSSGGEQYF
NA	NA	TRBV7-8	TRBJ2-7	TGTGCCAGCAGCCCCAGGGGTCCTGTCTCCTACGAGCAGTACTTC	CASSPRGPVSYEQYF
TRBD2	NA	TRBV30	TRBJ2-1	TGTGCCTGGAGTGTACTACCTAGCGGGAGCTACAATGAGCAGTTCTTC	CAWSVLPSGSYNEQFF
NA	few	TRBV2	TRBJ2-4	TGTGCCAGCAGTGAAAATTGGGGGTTAGCCAAAAACATTCAGTACTTC	CASSENWGLAKNIQYF
TRBD2	NA	TRBV14	TRBJ2-3	TGTGCCAGCAGCCAAGATGGGCCTAGCGGGAGATTGACAGATACGCAGTATTTT	CASSQDGPSGRLTDTQYF
TRBD1	once	TRBV29-1	TRBJ2-7	TGCAGCGCGCGAGAGGGGACAGGTGAGCAGTACTTC	CSAREGTGEQYF
TRBD1	once	TRBV15	TRBJ2-1	TGTGCCACCAGCAGAGATTGGGACAGGGCAAGGGGTGAGCAGTTCTTC	CATSRDWDRARGEQFF
NA	NA	TRBV9	TRBJ2-1	TGTGCCAGCAGCGTGGGGGACGGCACTAGCAATGAGCAGTTCTTC	CASSVGDGTSNEQFF
NA	NA	TRBV10-3	TRBJ2-7	TGTGCCATCAGTGAGAAGGACAAAACCTACGAGCAGTACTTC	CAISEKDKTYEQYF
NA	NA	TRBV4-1	TRBJ2-5	TGCGCCAGCAGCCAACCGGACAGAGGTGTAGAGACCCAGTACTTC	CASSQPDRGVETQYF
NA	NA	TRBV7-2	TRBJ2-3	TGTGCCAGCAGCTCAGGGGCTACGGGAGCGAAGACAGATACGCAGTATTTT	CASSSGATGAKTDTQYF
NA	NA	TRBV11-3	TRBJ1-2	TGTGCCAGCAGCTTCGGTCGGAACTATGGCTACACCTTC	CASSFGRNYGYTF
TRBD2	NA	TRBV30	TRBJ2-1	TGTGCCTGTCGGAGCCGGGGAGGGCGGGGCGCTTACAATGAGCAGTTCTTC	CACRSRGGRGAYNEQFF
TRBD1	NA	TRBV7-9	TRBJ2-1	TGTGCCAGCAGCTTAGAACAGGGGGCCTACAATGAGCAGTTCTTC	CASSLEQGAYNEQFF
TRBD1	NA	TRBV19	TRBJ1-5	TGTGCCAGTAGCACCGACAGGGTCAATCAGCCCCAGCATTTT	CASSTDRVNQPQHF
NA	once	TRBV6-1	TRBJ1-2	TGTGCCAGCAGTTACAGTTATGGCTACACCTTC	CASSYSYGYTF
NA	NA	TRBV29-1	TRBJ2-2	TGCAGCGCCAATGGGGGGAACACCGGGGAGCTGTTTTTT	CSANGGNTGELFF
TRBD2	NA	TRBV6-1	TRBJ2-7	TGTGCCAGCAGTGAAGTTTTCTCCTGGGTAGCGGGGGATTACGAGCAGTACTTC	CASSEVFSWVAGDYEQYF
NA	NA	TRBV11-2	TRBJ2-7	TGTGCCAGCAGCTTAGTGGCCCTAGGTTACGAGCAGTACTTC	CASSLVALGYEQYF
NA	NA	TRBV11-3	TRBJ2-5	TGTGCCAGCAGCTTAGGACTAAGTCAAGAGACCCAGTACTTC	CASSLGLSQETQYF
NA	NA	TRBV11-2	TRBJ2-5	TGTGCCAGCAGCTTAGATTTTCCAGAGACCCAGTACTTC	CASSLDFPETQYF
NA	NA	TRBV27	TRBJ2-3	TGTGCCAGCAGTTTTAGAGTCACAGATACGCAGTATTTT	CASSFRVTDTQYF
NA	NA	TRBV27	TRBJ1-5	TGTGCCAGCAGTTACGGTAATAATCAGCCCCAGCATTTT	CASSYGNNQPQHF
TRBD2	NA	TRBV10-3	TRBJ2-3	TGTGCCACGCGGGAGGGTAGCGGGAGGACCACAGATACGCAGTATTTT	CATREGSGRTTDTQYF
NA	NA	TRBV4-1	TRBJ1-1	TGCGCCAGCAGCCAAGGTCCAGGCTTAAACACTGAAGCTTTCTTT	CASSQGPGLNTEAFF
NA	NA	TRBV30	TRBJ1-4	TGTGCCTGGAGTGTAGGGGCCCTCGGTGGTAATGAAAAACTGTTTTTT	CAWSVGALGGNEKLFF
TRBD2	few	TRBV19	TRBJ2-3	TGTGCCAGTAGTATATTAGCGGGAGAATTGAGTACGCAGTATTTT	CASSILAGELSTQYF